One TCR beta chain is described in this entry. V lost 5 bases, J lost 4 bases, and 11 bases lay in between. This CDR3 contains 13 residues. Authors' processing steps: Estimates of nucleated cell counts were drawn from the amplification of reference gene primers. The table came from immunoSEQ multiplex PCR; TCRdb's copy has only in-frame clones and leaves some out. V, J and clone size are taken as reported in that table, and D and trimming were inferred from the DNA itself. The table has about 70,000 clones, roughly 77% seen once. This entry is derived from a study of blood T cell repertoires in COVID-19. Study-level information: Acute and convalescent COVID-19 specimens originated in the United States, Italy and Spain. Sample material is recorded as cDNA or gDNA derived from T cells, B-cell-depleted T cells, or PBMCs.

The chain recombines TRBV12-3 or TRBV12-4 with TRBJ1-2, with a possible D match to TRBD1 (5 bases). Sequencing was performed on peripheral blood. This sequence originates from a man older than 75 with acute or convalescent COVID-19. CDR3 bases: TGTGCCAGCAGTCCATCAGGGCGCTATGGCTACACCTTC. As protein: CASSPSGRYGYTF.